This TCR beta chain was sequenced during a study of cytomegalovirus exposure and HLA in healthy donors. The CDR3 is 14 residues long. TCRdb's copy holds only in-frame clones and misses some; the assay was immunoSEQ multiplex PCR. The sample has about 100,000 clones; approximately 85% are singletons. The sequenced material came from PBMCs. The chain carries TRBV12-2 and TRBJ1-5. TRBV12-2 is reported as a pseudogene. This TCR came from a woman under 30 in good health and CMV-seronegative. The CDR3 loop reads CASRLDSGEQPQHF. The CDR3 region has the DNA TGTGCAAGTCGCTTAGATAGCGGGGAGCAGCCCCAGCATTTT.